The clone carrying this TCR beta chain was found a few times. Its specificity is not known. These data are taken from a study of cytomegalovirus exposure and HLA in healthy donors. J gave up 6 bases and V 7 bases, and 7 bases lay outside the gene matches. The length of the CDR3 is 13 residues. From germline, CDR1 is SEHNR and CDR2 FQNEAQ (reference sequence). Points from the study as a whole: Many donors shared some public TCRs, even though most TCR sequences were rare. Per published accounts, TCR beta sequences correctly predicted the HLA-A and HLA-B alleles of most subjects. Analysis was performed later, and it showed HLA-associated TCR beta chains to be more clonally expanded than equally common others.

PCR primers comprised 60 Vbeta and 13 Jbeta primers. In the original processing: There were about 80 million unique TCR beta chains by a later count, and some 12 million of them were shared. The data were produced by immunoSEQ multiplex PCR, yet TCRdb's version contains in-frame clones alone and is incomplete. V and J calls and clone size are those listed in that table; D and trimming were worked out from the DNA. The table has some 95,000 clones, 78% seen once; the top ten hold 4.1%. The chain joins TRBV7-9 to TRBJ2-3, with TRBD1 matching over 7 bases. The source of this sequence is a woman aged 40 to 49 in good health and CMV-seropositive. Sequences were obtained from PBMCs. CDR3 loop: CASNFQGEDTQYF. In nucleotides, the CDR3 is TGTGCCAGCAATTTCCAGGGGGAGGATACGCAGTATTTT.